The 6 T cell receptor beta chains below come from one sample, sequenced in a study of T-cell memory formation after mild COVID-19. TCRdb ran MiXCR on the 5' RACE reads and lists one entry per CDR3 protein. The sample shows 350,000 to 450,000 distinct CDR3 sequences, around 27% of them seen only once. The sample comprised PBMCs or a T cell subset sorted from them (not recorded which). These receptor sequences come from an adult woman who had mild COVID-19 (a few samples of this study predate the infection). Cell type and time point are not known.

V usage is TRBV14 and J usage is TRBJ2-7, with a possible D match to TRBD1 (7 bases). V lost 7 bases, J lost 7 bases, and 20 bases lay in between. The CDR3 consists of 14 residues. Germline V gene sequence: CDR1 SGHDN, CDR2 FVKESK. The CDR3 here is CASNAGSRGQEQYF. Here the CDR3 DNA reads TGTGCCAGCAACGCCGGGAGTAGGGGGCAAGAGCAGTACTTC.

The V and J genes are TRBV7-2 and TRBJ1-2; tentative D call: TRBD1 (5 bases). Trimming shortened V by 4 bases and J by 5 bases, and 8 bases separated the two germline ends. Germline CDR1 SGHTA, CDR2 FQGNSA. CDR3 length: 12 amino acids. CDR3 nucleotide sequence: TGTGCCAGCAGCTCGGACACATATGGCTACACCTTC. This gives the protein CASSSDTYGYTF.

Remarks on this clonotype: Since a much larger clone is just one base distant, this may be a read error. V and J are TRBV7-2 and TRBJ2-7; 8 bases match TRBD2. CDR3 size: 15 residues. Germline CDR1 SGHTA, CDR2 FQGNSA. V dropped 0 bases and J dropped 0; count of bases not matched to a gene: 1. The CDR3 sequence: CASSLATSASYEQYF. CDR3 DNA sequence: TGTGCCAGCAGCTTAGCGACTAGCGCCTCCTACGAGCAGTACTTC.

This clonotype has a handful of counts. The chain carries TRBV6-5 and TRBJ1-1; D unresolved. Trimming took 6 bases from V and 8 from J, leaving 4 bases between them. This CDR3 comprises 9 residues. Per germline, CDR1 MNHEY and CDR2 SVGAGI. The CDR3 region is CASREEAFF. The CDR3 DNA sequence: TGTGCCAGCAGGGAAGAAGCTTTCTTT.

CDR3 nucleotides: TGTGCCAGCAGCCCGGGACTAGCATCAGATACGCAGTATTTT. This codes for CASSPGLASDTQYF. V usage is TRBV7-2 and J usage is TRBJ2-3; 9 bases align to TRBD2. The length of the CDR3 is 14 residues. Germline-derived CDR1 and CDR2 are SGHTA and FQGNSA. The V gene end was trimmed by 5 bases and the J gene end by 4 bases; junction bases not matched to a gene: 4.

This clonotype appeared a few times. The chain has TRBV6-6 and TRBJ2-7, with D possibly being TRBD1 or TRBD2 (5 bases each). Germline CDR1 and CDR2: MNHNY and SVGAGI (reference sequence). Between the trimmed V and J ends, which lost 8 bases and 5 bases, there was a span of 13 bases. The CDR3 length is 12 residues. The CDR3 DNA is TGTGCCAGCGGGGACCAAACCCACGAGCAGTACTTC. This sequence encodes CASGDQTHEQYF.